Presented here are 18 T cell receptor beta chains from one specimen sequenced in a study of T-cell memory formation after mild COVID-19. TCRdb reanalysed the 5' RACE reads using MiXCR and keeps one entry per CDR3 protein. Of 300,000 to 400,000 distinct CDR3 sequences in the sample, around 28% were seen once. The sample taken for sequencing was PBMCs or a T cell subset sorted from them (not recorded which). These receptors were collected from an adult woman who had mild COVID-19 (a few samples of this study predate the infection). Cell type and time point are not known.

V usage is TRBV20-1 and J usage is TRBJ1-1; no firm D call. Between the trimmed V and J ends, which lost 3 bases and 3 bases, there was a span of 14 bases. The CDR3 has 14 residues. Germline V gene lookup returns CDR1 DFQATT and CDR2 SNEGSKA (reference sequence). CDR3 nucleotide sequence: TGCAGTGCTAGGGGTGCAGGAAGATACACTGAAGCTTTCTTT. The encoded protein is CSARGAGRYTEAFF.

This clonotype has more than one count but fewer than ten. The rearrangement links TRBV25-1 to TRBJ2-1; TRBD2 matches at 8 bases. The CDR3 totals 16 residues. Germline V gives CDR1 MGHDK, CDR2 SYGVNS. V was pared by 8 bases and J by 3 bases, with 12 bases of the junction left unmatched. CDR3 coding DNA: TGTGCCAGCGGGCGGGGGGCCCAATACCTCTACAATGAGCAGTTCTTC. This encodes CASGRGAQYLYNEQFF.

The chain joins TRBV20-1 to TRBJ1-5; D is possibly TRBD1 (5 bases). In germline, CDR1 is DFQATT, CDR2 SNEGSKA (reference sequence). The CDR3 extends over 16 amino acids. The germline V and J ends were trimmed by 0 bases and 6 bases, with 18 bases remaining between them. CDR3 in amino acids: CSARDPGKRGGQPQHF. DNA of the CDR3: TGCAGTGCTAGAGATCCAGGGAAGCGGGGTGGTCAGCCCCAGCATTTT.

The chain combines TRBV12-3 or TRBV12-4 with TRBJ2-3, with D perhaps matching TRBD2 (6 bases). V was clipped by 5 bases and J by 2 bases, with 8 bases between them. The CDR3 sequence is 13 residues long. The CDR3 protein is CASSTGDTDTQYF. The CDR3 DNA reads as TGTGCCAGCAGTACGGGGGACACAGATACGCAGTATTTT.

This chain connects TRBV20-1 to TRBJ2-1, with TRBD2 matching 10 bases. V gave up 3 bases and J gave up 1 base; unmatched junction bases: 6. Germline V gene data show CDR1 as DFQATT and CDR2 as SNEGSKA (reference sequence). This CDR3 is 16 amino acids long. As DNA, the CDR3 is TGCAGTGCTAGCCTCGGACTAGCGGATTCCTACAATGAGCAGTTCTTC. Its translation is CSASLGLADSYNEQFF.

In this sample, this clonotype turned up many times. The CDR3 DNA sequence: TGTGCCACCAGTGACCGACTAGCGGGAGACCCCGACAATGAGCAGTTCTTC. Its protein product is CATSDRLAGDPDNEQFF. The V call is TRBV24-1, the J call TRBJ2-1; 12 nucleotides match TRBD2. CDR1 and CDR2 (germline): KGHDR, SFDVKD. The CDR3 totals 17 residues. Losses at the gene ends were 4 bases for V and 5 bases for J; bases not matched to a gene: 8.

The chain carries TRBV12-3 or TRBV12-4 and TRBJ2-3; D is uncertain. The ends were cut back, 2 bases at V and 0 bases at J, with 6 bases in the middle. This CDR3 is 14 amino acids long. The CDR3 is CASSLWGSTDTQYF. CDR3 nucleotide sequence: TGTGCCAGCAGTTTATGGGGAAGCACAGATACGCAGTATTTT.

This clonotype has just a few counts. This chain joins TRBV29-1 and TRBJ2-5; D is perhaps TRBD2 (6 bases). The CDR3 sequence is 16 residues long. Germline V lookup: CDR1 SQVTM, CDR2 ANQGSEA. The V gene lost 4 bases and the J gene lost 5 bases, with 23 bases spanning the gap. Written as DNA, the CDR3 is TGCAGCGTTGGGGGAACGCGGGACGGGCGATTCGAGACCCAGTACTTC. Amino acids: CSVGGTRDGRFETQYF.

There are a few counts of this clonotype. The chain carries TRBV9 and TRBJ2-3; 7 nucleotides align to TRBD2. The V gene's germline CDR1 is SGDLS and CDR2 YYNGEE. The CDR3 covers 15 residues. Trimming removed 2 bases from V and 3 bases from J; junction bases left unmatched: 6. This CDR3 reads CASSVYTGLTDTQYF. For the CDR3, the DNA is TGTGCCAGCAGCGTGTACACGGGACTAACAGATACGCAGTATTTT.

This clonotype was counted only a few times. The chain has TRBV4-3 and TRBJ2-5; 8 nucleotides match TRBD2. CDR1 and CDR2 (germline): LGHNA, YSLEER. J was trimmed by 2 bases and V by 1 base; bases with no gene match: 3. The CDR3 sequence is 15 residues long. Written as DNA, the CDR3 is TGCGCCAGCAGCCAAGGGGGACTAGGGCAAGAGACCCAGTACTTC. Its translation is CASSQGGLGQETQYF.

This clonotype occurred a few times. The chain employs TRBV9 and TRBJ2-6; D call uncertain. With 2 bases removed from V and 0 bases from J, the gap between germline ends came to 3 bases. The CDR3 runs to 14 residues. Germline CDR1 reads SGDLS; CDR2 reads YYNGEE. The CDR3 DNA reads as TGTGCCAGCAGCGTGAGCTCTGGGGCCAACGTCCTGACTTTC. Its translation: CASSVSSGANVLTF.

This clonotype has more than one count but fewer than ten. The J gene is TRBJ1-1, the V gene TRBV5-1, with D tentatively TRBD1 (5 bases). The CDR3 has 15 amino acids. Trimming took off 5 bases at V and 1 base at J, with 15 bases between the two ends. In germline, CDR1 is SGHRS, CDR2 YFSETQ. CDR3: CASRRYDGQNTEAFF. DNA of the CDR3: TGCGCCAGCAGGCGATATGACGGACAGAACACTGAAGCTTTCTTT.

The gene calls are TRBV5-1 and TRBJ2-3; D call uncertain. CDR3 length: 14 residues. From germline, CDR1 is SGHRS and CDR2 YFSETQ. V shed 1 base and J shed 0 bases, with 6 bases lying between them. The CDR3 sequence: CASSLWSSTDTQYF. The CDR3 coding sequence is TGCGCCAGCAGCTTGTGGTCTAGCACAGATACGCAGTATTTT.

This clonotype was seen only a few times. V and J are TRBV5-6 and TRBJ2-1; a weak D match, TRBD2 (6 bases). Between the trimmed V and J ends, which lost 0 bases and 5 bases, there was a span of 12 bases. Germline V lookup: CDR1 SGHDT, CDR2 YYEEEE. This CDR3 region has 15 residues. This CDR3 is CASSLDPGGHNEQFF. Here the CDR3 DNA reads TGTGCCAGCAGCTTGGATCCCGGGGGTCACAATGAGCAGTTCTTC.

This clonotype was observed a few times. This sequence joins TRBV6-1 and TRBJ2-7, with TRBD1 matching over 7 bases. Germline V lookup: CDR1 MNHNS, CDR2 SASEGT. The CDR3 loop spans 15 amino acids. Trimming cost V 4 bases and J 3 bases; bases outside gene matches: 9. The CDR3 nucleotides are TGTGCCAGCAGTGTTGTGGTACAGGGGTTCTACGAGCAGTACTTC. Protein: CASSVVVQGFYEQYF.

This clonotype was observed a handful of times. The CDR3 spells CASSLLAGSGNEQFF. The CDR3 DNA sequence: TGTGCCAGCAGTTTACTAGCGGGATCCGGCAATGAGCAGTTCTTC. The chain has TRBV28 and TRBJ2-1, with 9 bases fitting TRBD2. In germline, CDR1 is MDHEN, CDR2 SYDVKM. This CDR3 spans 15 amino acids. V dropped 2 bases and J dropped 6; count of bases not matched to a gene: 5.

The chain recombines TRBV15 with TRBJ2-1; perhaps D is TRBD1 or TRBD2 (5 bases each). V gave up 0 bases and J gave up 7 bases, with 13 bases separating them. CDR1 LNHNV and CDR2 YYDKDF come from the germline V gene (reference sequence). This CDR3 has 15 residues. CDR3 residues: CATSRERGDWNEQFF. The CDR3 bases are TGTGCCACCAGCAGAGAAAGAGGGGATTGGAATGAGCAGTTCTTC.

This clonotype showed up just a few times. The chain has TRBV4-1 and TRBJ2-1; 9 nucleotides line up with TRBD1. Unmatched junction bases numbered 13, after V lost 5 bases and J lost 8 bases. CDR1 and CDR2 (germline): MGHRA, YSYEKL. CDR3 size: 16 residues. The CDR3 nucleotides read TGCGCCAGCAGCGCCCAACCGGGACAGGGTAGTCATGAGCAGTTCTTC. This sequence encodes CASSAQPGQGSHEQFF.